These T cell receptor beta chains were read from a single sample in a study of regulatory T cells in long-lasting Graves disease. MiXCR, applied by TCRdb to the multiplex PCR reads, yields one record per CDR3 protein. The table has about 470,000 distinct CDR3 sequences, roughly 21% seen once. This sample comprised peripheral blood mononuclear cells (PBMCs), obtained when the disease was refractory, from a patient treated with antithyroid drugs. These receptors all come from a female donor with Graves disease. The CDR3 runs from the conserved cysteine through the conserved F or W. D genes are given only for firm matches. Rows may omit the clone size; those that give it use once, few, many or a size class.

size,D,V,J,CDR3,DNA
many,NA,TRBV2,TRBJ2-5,CASRQSGGETQYF,TGTGCCAGCAGGCAGAGTGGGGGAGAGACCCAGTACTTC
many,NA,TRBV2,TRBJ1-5,CASRVGSNQPQHF,TGTGCCAGCAGGGTCGGGAGCAATCAGCCCCAGCATTTT
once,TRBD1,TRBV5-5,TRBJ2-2,CASSEDRDTGELFF,TGTGCCAGCAGCGAGGACAGGGACACCGGGGAGCTGTTTTTT
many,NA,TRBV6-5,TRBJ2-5,CASSYSWDQETQYF,TGTGCCAGCAGTTACTCCTGGGACCAAGAGACCCAGTACTTC
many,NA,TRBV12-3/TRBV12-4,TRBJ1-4,CASSAFPGRGDEKLFF,TGTGCCAGCAGCGCGTTCCCGGGGCGCGGAGATGAAAAACTGTTTTTT
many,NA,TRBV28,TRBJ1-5,CASTRAVTDQPQHF,TGTGCCAGCACCCGTGCAGTGACGGATCAGCCCCAGCATTTT
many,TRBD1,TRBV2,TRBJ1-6,CASRSQGVGGSPLHF,TGTGCCAGCAGGTCGCAGGGGGTTGGGGGTTCACCCCTCCACTTT
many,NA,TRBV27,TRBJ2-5,CASSVRTELKETQYF,TGTGCCAGCAGTGTAAGGACAGAATTAAAAGAGACCCAGTACTTC
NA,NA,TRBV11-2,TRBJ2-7,CASSTWTSPWELYF,TGTGCCAGCAGCACCTGGACAAGTCCTTGGGAGCTCTACTTC
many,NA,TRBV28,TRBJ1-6,CASSLVSTPLHF,TGTGCCAGCAGTTTAGTATCCACACCCCTCCACTTT
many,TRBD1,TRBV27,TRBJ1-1,CASTRGGRNTEAFF,TGTGCCAGCACCCGAGGGGGCAGGAACACTGAAGCTTTCTTT
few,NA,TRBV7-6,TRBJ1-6,CASSSDYDSPLHF,TGTGCCAGCAGCTCCGACTACGATTCACCCCTCCACTTT
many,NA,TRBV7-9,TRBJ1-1,CASSLSAGPTAEAFF,TGTGCCAGCAGCTTATCGGCAGGGCCAACGGCTGAAGCTTTCTTT
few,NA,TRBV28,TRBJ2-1,CASSTGLRNEQFF,TGTGCCAGCAGTACCGGACTCAGGAATGAGCAGTTCTTC
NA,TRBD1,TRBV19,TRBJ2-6,CASSIKRDGTGVSGANVLTF,TGTGCCAGTAGTATTAAAAGAGACGGGACAGGCGTCTCTGGGGCCAACGTCCTGACTTTC